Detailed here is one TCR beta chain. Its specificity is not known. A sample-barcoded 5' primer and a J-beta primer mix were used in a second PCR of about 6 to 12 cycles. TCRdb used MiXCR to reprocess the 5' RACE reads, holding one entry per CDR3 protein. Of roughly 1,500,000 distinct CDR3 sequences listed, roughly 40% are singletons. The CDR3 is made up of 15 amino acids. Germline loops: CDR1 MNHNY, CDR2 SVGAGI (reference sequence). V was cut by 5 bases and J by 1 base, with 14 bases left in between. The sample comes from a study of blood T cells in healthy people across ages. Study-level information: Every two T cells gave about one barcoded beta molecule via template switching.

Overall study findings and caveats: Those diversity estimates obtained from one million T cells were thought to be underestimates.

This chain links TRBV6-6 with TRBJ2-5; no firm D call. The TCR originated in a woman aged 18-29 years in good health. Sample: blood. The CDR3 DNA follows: TGTGCCAGCAGTCACCCGGAATGGGGCCAAGAGACCCAGTACTTC. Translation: CASSHPEWGQETQYF.